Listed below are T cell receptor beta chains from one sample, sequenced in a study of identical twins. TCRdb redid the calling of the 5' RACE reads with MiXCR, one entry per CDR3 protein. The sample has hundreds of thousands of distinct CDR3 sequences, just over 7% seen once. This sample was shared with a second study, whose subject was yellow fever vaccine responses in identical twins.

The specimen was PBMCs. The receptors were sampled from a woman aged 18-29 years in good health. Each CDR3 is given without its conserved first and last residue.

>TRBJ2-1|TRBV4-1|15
ASSQGTSGSSYNEQF
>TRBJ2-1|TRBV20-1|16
SASGDRRTRSSYNEQF
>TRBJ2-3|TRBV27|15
ASYAKPGTLRVDTQY
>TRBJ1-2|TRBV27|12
ASYALDRGYGYT
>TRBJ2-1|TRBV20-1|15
SARVLPGLAGEHEQF
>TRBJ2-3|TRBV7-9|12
ASSFAAGTDTQY
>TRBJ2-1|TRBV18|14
ASSPTPGGPYNEQF
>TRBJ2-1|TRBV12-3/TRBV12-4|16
ASSFAPGPLSSYNEQF
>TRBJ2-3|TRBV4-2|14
ASSQERGRFEDTQY
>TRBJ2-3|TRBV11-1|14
ASSLQGSSFPDTQY
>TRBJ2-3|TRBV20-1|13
CATTLSGNADTQY
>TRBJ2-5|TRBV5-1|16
ASSLDGTTQKIQETQY
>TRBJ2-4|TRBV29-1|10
SGGMGGNIQY